This is a list of T cell receptor beta chains from one sample in a study of Ad26.COV2.S vaccination and SARS-CoV-2 variants. Here immunoSEQ multiplex PCR was the method, and the copy in TCRdb shows in-frame clones only, minus some. This sample has 400,000 to 450,000 clones, with about 92% found just once. The sample in question was peripheral blood, obtained in a trial of Ad26.COV2.S vaccine versus placebo. The receptors come from a person aged 18 to 59 who received the Ad26.COV2.S COVID-19 vaccine or a placebo. CDR3s include the opening cysteine and the closing phenylalanine or tryptophan. Fields, in order: J gene, V gene, clone size, D gene, CDR3 DNA, CDR3 protein. The D gene is left open where the match is weak. Clone size is stated in some rows and not others, as once, few, many or a class when expanded.

>TRBJ1-1|TRBV7-8|.|.
TGTGCCAGCAGCTTGAATCGGGACTCCGTTGCTGCTTTCTTT
CASSLNRDSVAAFF
>TRBJ2-7|TRBV4-2|.|TRBD2
TGTGCCAGCAGCCTTGGGGTCGGGAGGGGCTCCTACGAGCAGTACTTC
CASSLGVGRGSYEQYF
>TRBJ2-7|TRBV9|.|.
TGTGCCAGCAGCGTAGGCGGCGGCAGGTTTGACGAGCAGTACTTC
CASSVGGGRFDEQYF
>TRBJ1-1|TRBV6-5|.|TRBD1
TGTGCCAGCAGAACGACAGGGGGAACTGAAGCTTTCTTT
CASRTTGGTEAFF
>TRBJ1-2|TRBV5-1|.|TRBD1
TGCGCCAGCAGCCTAGGGACAGGGATGGGCTACACCTTC
CASSLGTGMGYTF
>TRBJ2-1|TRBV14|.|TRBD1
TGTGCCAGCAGCCATAGGGACAGGGTTAATGAGCAGTTCTTC
CASSHRDRVNEQFF
>TRBJ2-7|TRBV18|.|.
TGTGCCAGCTCACCACCGGGTGGGAGCGGGTACGAGCAGTACTTC
CASSPPGGSGYEQYF
>TRBJ2-1|TRBV7-9|.|TRBD2
TGTGCCAGCAGCTTAGCGGGAGGGCCTTTAGAGCAGTTCTTC
CASSLAGGPLEQFF
>TRBJ1-1|TRBV24-1|.|TRBD1
TGTGCCACCAGTGATACCGGGACAGGAAACACTGAAGCTTTCTTT
CATSDTGTGNTEAFF
>TRBJ2-3|TRBV6-2/TRBV6-3|.|.
TGTGCCAGCAGTTACTCGAGGGGGGATACGCAGTATTTT
CASSYSRGDTQYF
>TRBJ2-6|TRBV7-2|.|.
TGTGCCAGCAGCATCCTGGGGATAAGTGGGGCTGGGGCCAACGTCCTGACTTTC
CASSILGISGAGANVLTF
>TRBJ1-5|TRBV27|.|TRBD1
TGTGCCAGCAGTAGAGGGACAGGCCTGAAGCATTTT
CASSRGTGLKHF
>TRBJ2-1|TRBV6-4|.|.
TGTGCCAGCAGTGACGGTTGGAATGAGCAGTTCTTC
CASSDGWNEQFF
>TRBJ1-6|TRBV28|.|TRBD1
TGTGCCAGCAGATCACAGGGGGAATCACCCCTCCACTTT
CASRSQGESPLHF
>TRBJ1-5|TRBV2|.|.
TGTGCCAGCAGTATTGAATTCAATCAGCCCCAGCATTTT
CASSIEFNQPQHF
>TRBJ1-5|TRBV19|.|.
TGTGCCAGTAGTATGGGACTCTTTTGGGAAATAAGCAATCAGCCCCAGCATTTT
CASSMGLFWEISNQPQHF
>TRBJ2-5|TRBV5-1|.|.
TGCGCCAGCAGCTTGCCCCAAGAGACCCAGTACTTC
CASSLPQETQYF
>TRBJ2-7|TRBV27|.|TRBD2
TGTGCCAGCAGTCAGACTAGCGGGGGCCGCCAGCAGTACTTC
CASSQTSGGRQQYF
>TRBJ2-7|TRBV7-9|once|.
TGTGCCAGCAGCTCGGGGTACTACGAGCAGTACTTC
CASSSGYYEQYF
>TRBJ2-1|TRBV14|.|TRBD2
TGTGCCAGCACCCGGACTAGCGGTTCCTACAATGAGCAGTTCTTC
CASTRTSGSYNEQFF
>TRBJ1-3|TRBV3-1/TRBV3-2|once|.
TGTGCCAGCGCCAGGGGTCCTGGAAACACCATATATTTT
CASARGPGNTIYF
>TRBJ2-5|TRBV5-1|.|.
TGCGCCAGCACGGCAGGCCAAGAGACCCAGTACTTC
CASTAGQETQYF
>TRBJ2-2|TRBV11-2|.|TRBD2
TGTGCCAGCAGCCCAGGGACTAGCGGGAGAATCGGGGAGCTGTTTTTT
CASSPGTSGRIGELFF
>TRBJ2-7|TRBV28|.|TRBD1
TGTGCCAGCAGCCTAACGGGACAGACTAAGGAGCAGTACTTC
CASSLTGQTKEQYF
>TRBJ2-2|TRBV3-1/TRBV3-2|.|TRBD1
TGTGCCAGCGCACAGGGGGACGGGGAGCTGTTTTTT
CASAQGDGELFF
>TRBJ2-1|TRBV7-9|.|TRBD2
TGTGCCAGCAGCTTGGGAGGGCTAGCGGGGTACAATGAGCAGTTCTTC
CASSLGGLAGYNEQFF
>TRBJ2-5|TRBV10-3|few|.
TGTGCCATCTCTGAGGGGCCTCGGGAGACCCAGTACTTC
CAISEGPRETQYF
>TRBJ1-5|TRBV9|.|TRBD1
TGTGCCAGCAGCGCCGGACAGGGCAATCAGCCCCAGCATTTT
CASSAGQGNQPQHF
>TRBJ1-3|TRBV27|.|.
TGTGCCAGCAGTTTAACGGGACATCCCTCTGGAAACACCATATATTTT
CASSLTGHPSGNTIYF
>TRBJ1-5|TRBV2|.|.
TGTGCCAGCAGTCGGGACACCCCGATCAATCAGCCCCAGCATTTT
CASSRDTPINQPQHF
>TRBJ2-7|TRBV28|.|TRBD1
TGTGCCAGCAGCCCATGGGGACAGGGGATCGACGAGCAGTACTTC
CASSPWGQGIDEQYF
>TRBJ2-1|TRBV5-4|.|.
TGTGCCAGCAGCTTGGACTCGTCATCCTACAATGAGCAGTTCTTC
CASSLDSSSYNEQFF
>TRBJ2-3|TRBV29-1|.|.
TGCAGCGTTCCCCCGCCAGGGGTAGGCACAGATACGCAGTATTTT
CSVPPPGVGTDTQYF
>TRBJ2-2|TRBV28|.|.
TGTGCCAGCCATCAAGAAAGGGGGAACACCGGGGAGCTGTTTTTT
CASHQERGNTGELFF
>TRBJ2-7|TRBV5-1|.|TRBD1
TGCGCCAGCAGCCTAGACAGGGGGCTGTGGGCCTACGAGCAGTACTTC
CASSLDRGLWAYEQYF
>TRBJ1-5|TRBV14|few|.
TGTGCCAGCAGCCAAGACCTAGAACGGCCCCAGCATTTT
CASSQDLERPQHF
>TRBJ2-7|TRBV7-8|.|TRBD1
TGTGCCAGCAGCTTAGCGACCGGGACAGGGTTGTCCTACGAGCAGTACTTC
CASSLATGTGLSYEQYF
>TRBJ2-5|TRBV7-9|.|.
TGTGCCAGCAGCTCAACAGGGTATGGGGAGACCCAGTACTTC
CASSSTGYGETQYF
>TRBJ2-7|TRBV27|.|.
TGTGCCAGCAGTTTCGGCGGGCAATCCTACGAGCAGTACTTC
CASSFGGQSYEQYF
>TRBJ2-1|TRBV7-3|.|.
TGTGCCAGCAGCTTAACCGACGGAAACAATGAGCAGTTCTTC
CASSLTDGNNEQFF
>TRBJ1-2|TRBV27|.|.
TGTGCCAGCAGTTTATCAAAAGACCGCCGATATGGCTACACCTTC
CASSLSKDRRYGYTF
>TRBJ1-3|TRBV5-8|.|TRBD1
TGTGCCAGCAGCCCTGGACAGGTATCTGGAAACACCATATATTTT
CASSPGQVSGNTIYF
>TRBJ2-1|TRBV12-3/TRBV12-4|.|.
TGTGCCAGCACCCTGGGAAAAGGTGAGCAGTTCTTC
CASTLGKGEQFF
>TRBJ2-7|TRBV6-5|.|.
TGTGCCAGCAGTTACTCCGACAGGCGAGTCTCCTACGAGCAGTACTTC
CASSYSDRRVSYEQYF
>TRBJ2-3|TRBV19|.|TRBD2
TGTGCCAGTAGTATAGGGAGGCGGGAGGGCTCGGACACAGATACGCAGTATTTT
CASSIGRREGSDTDTQYF
>TRBJ2-1|TRBV4-3|.|TRBD2
TGCGCCAGCAGCCAAGATGTGGGACTAGCGACCTACAATGAGCAGTTCTTC
CASSQDVGLATYNEQFF
>TRBJ2-5|TRBV7-9|.|.
TGTGCCAGCAGCTCACAGGTCCAAGAGACCCAGTACTTC
CASSSQVQETQYF
>TRBJ1-1|TRBV11-2|.|.
TGTGCCAGCAGCTTTCGGGACACACGTTTTAACACTGAAGCTTTCTTT
CASSFRDTRFNTEAFF
>TRBJ2-2|TRBV4-1|.|TRBD1
TGCGCCAGCAGCCAAGGGGACAGGAACACCGGGGAGCTGTTTTTT
CASSQGDRNTGELFF
>TRBJ2-2|TRBV27|.|.
TGTGCCAGCACCACGACAAACACCGGGGAGCTGTTTTTT
CASTTTNTGELFF